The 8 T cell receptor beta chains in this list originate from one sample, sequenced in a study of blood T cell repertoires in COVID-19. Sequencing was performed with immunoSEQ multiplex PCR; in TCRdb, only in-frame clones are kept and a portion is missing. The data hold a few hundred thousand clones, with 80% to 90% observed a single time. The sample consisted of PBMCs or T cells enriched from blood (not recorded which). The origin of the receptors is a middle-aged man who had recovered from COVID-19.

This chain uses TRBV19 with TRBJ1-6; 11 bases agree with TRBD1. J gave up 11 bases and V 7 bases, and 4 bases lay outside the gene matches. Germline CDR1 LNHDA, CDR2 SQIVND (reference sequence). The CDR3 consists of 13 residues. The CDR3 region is CASNRDRGAPLHF. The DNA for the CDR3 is TGTGCCAGTAACAGGGACAGGGGGGCACCCCTCCACTTT. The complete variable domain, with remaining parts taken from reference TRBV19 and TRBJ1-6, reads DGGITQSPKYLFRKEGQNVTLSCEQNLNHDAMYWYRQDPGQGLRLIYYSQIVNDFQKGDIAEGYSVSREKKESFPLTVTSAQKNPTAFYLCASNRDRGAPLHFGNGTRLTVT.

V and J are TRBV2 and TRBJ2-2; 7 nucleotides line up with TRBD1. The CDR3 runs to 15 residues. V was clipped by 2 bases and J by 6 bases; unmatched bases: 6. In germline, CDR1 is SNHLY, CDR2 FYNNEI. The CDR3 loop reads CASSERGRIAGELFF. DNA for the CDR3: TGTGCCAGCAGTGAAAGGGGGCGGATAGCCGGGGAGCTGTTTTTT.

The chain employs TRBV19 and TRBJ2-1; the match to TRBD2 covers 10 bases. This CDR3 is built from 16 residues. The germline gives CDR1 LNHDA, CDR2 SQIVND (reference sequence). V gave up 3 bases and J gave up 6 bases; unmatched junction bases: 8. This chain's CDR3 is CASSIAPLAGVNEQFF. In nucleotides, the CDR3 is TGTGCCAGTAGTATTGCCCCTCTAGCGGGAGTCAATGAGCAGTTCTTC. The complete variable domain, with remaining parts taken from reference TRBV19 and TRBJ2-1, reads DGGITQSPKYLFRKEGQNVTLSCEQNLNHDAMYWYRQDPGQGLRLIYYSQIVNDFQKGDIAEGYSVSREKKESFPLTVTSAQKNPTAFYLCASSIAPLAGVNEQFFGPGTRLTVL.

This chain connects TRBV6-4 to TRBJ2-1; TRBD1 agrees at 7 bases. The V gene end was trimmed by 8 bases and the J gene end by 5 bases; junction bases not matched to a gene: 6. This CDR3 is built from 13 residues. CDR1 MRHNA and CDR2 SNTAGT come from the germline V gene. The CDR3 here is CASSDRPNNEQFF. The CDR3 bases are TGTGCCAGCTCGGACAGGCCCAACAATGAGCAGTTCTTC.

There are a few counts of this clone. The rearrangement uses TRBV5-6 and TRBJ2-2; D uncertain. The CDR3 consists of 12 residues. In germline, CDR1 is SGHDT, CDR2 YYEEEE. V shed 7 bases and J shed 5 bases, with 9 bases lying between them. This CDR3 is CASHSWTGELFF. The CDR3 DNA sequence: TGTGCCAGCCACTCGTGGACCGGGGAGCTGTTTTTT.

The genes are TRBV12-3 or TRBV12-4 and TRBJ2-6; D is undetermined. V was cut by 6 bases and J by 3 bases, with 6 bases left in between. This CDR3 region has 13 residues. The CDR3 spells CASSLLGANVLTF. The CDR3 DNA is TGTGCCAGCAGCCTCCTTGGGGCCAACGTCCTGACTTTC.

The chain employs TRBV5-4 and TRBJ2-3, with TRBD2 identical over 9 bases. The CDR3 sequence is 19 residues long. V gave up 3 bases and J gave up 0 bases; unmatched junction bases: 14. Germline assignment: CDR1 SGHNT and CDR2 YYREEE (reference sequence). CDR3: CASSSRDRLAVPSTDTQYF. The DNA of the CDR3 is TGTGCCAGCAGCTCACGAGACAGACTAGCGGTCCCGAGCACAGATACGCAGTATTTT.

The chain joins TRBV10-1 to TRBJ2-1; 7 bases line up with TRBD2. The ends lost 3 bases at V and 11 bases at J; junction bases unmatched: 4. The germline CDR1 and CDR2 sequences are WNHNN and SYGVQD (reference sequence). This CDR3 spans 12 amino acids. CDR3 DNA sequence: TGCGCCAGCAGTGATTCTGGGACTAAGCAGTTCTTC. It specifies CASSDSGTKQFF.